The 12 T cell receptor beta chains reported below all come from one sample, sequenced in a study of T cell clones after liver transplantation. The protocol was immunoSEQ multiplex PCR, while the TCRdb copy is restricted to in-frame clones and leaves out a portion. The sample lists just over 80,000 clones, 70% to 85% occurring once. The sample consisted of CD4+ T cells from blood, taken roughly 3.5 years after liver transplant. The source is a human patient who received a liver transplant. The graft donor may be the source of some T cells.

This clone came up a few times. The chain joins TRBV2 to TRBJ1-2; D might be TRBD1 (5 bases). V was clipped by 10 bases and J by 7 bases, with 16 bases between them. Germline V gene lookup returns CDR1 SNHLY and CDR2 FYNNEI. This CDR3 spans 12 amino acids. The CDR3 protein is CATRVQSGGYTF. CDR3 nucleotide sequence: TGTGCCACCAGGGTCCAAAGTGGTGGCTACACCTTC.

Here the CDR3 reads CASSPRTGSDEQFF. CDR3 DNA sequence: TGTGCCAGCAGCCCTCGGACAGGGAGCGATGAGCAGTTCTTC. This rearrangement joins TRBV7-2 to TRBJ2-1, with TRBD1 identical over 8 bases. CDR3 size: 14 residues. The V gene's germline CDR1 is SGHTA and CDR2 FQGNSA. V lost 5 bases, J lost 8 bases, and 8 bases stayed unmatched.

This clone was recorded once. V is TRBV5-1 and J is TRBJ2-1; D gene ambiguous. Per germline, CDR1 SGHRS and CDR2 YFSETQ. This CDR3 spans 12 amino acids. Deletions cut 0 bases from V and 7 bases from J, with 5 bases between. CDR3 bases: TGCGCCAGCAGCTTGGAGCTGAATGAGCAGTTCTTC. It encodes CASSLELNEQFF. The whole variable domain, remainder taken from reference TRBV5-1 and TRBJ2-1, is KAGVTQTPRYLIKTRGQQVTLSCSPISGHRSVSWYQQTPGQGLQFLFEYFSETQRNKGNFPGRFSGRQFSNSRSEMNVSTLELGDSALYLCASSLELNEQFFGPGTRLTVL.

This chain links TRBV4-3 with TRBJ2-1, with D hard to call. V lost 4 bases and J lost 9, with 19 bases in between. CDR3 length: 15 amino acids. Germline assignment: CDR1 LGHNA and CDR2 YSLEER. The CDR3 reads CASSLGFGFKVEQFF. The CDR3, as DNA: TGCGCCAGCAGCCTAGGGTTTGGCTTTAAGGTTGAGCAGTTCTTC.

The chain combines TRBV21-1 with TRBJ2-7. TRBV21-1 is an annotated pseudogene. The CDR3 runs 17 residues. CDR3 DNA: TGTGCCAGCAGCAGAGCCCCGGGACCGAGAAATTCCTACGAGCAGTACTTC. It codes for CASSRAPGPRNSYEQYF.

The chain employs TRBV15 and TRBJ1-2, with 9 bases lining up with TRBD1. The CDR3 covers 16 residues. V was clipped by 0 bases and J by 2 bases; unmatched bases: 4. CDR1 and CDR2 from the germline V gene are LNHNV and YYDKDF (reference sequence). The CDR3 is CATSRDGQGKNYGYTF. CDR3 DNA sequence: TGTGCCACCAGCAGAGATGGACAGGGGAAGAACTATGGCTACACCTTC.

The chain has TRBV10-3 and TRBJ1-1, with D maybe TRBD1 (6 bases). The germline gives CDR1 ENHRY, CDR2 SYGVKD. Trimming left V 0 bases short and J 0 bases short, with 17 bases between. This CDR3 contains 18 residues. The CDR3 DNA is TGTGCCATCAGTGAGTCGTTTGGCGGAGGACAGCTGAACACTGAAGCTTTCTTT. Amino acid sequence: CAISESFGGGQLNTEAFF.

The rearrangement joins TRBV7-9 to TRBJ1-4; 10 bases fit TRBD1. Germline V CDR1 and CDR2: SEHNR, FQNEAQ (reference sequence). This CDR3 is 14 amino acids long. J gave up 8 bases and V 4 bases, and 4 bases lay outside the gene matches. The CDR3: CASSSGQGNEKLFF. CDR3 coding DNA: TGTGCCAGCAGCTCGGGACAGGGGAACGAAAAACTGTTTTTT.

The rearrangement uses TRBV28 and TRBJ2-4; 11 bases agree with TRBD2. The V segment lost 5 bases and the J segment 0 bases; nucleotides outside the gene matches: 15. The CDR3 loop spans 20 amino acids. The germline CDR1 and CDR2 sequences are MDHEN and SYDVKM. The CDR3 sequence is CASSHLSSGRALVAKNIQYF. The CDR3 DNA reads TGTGCCAGCAGTCACCTTAGTAGCGGGAGGGCCCTCGTAGCCAAAAACATTCAGTACTTC. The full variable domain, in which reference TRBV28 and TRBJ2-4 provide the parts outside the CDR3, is DVKVTQSSRYLVKRTGEKVFLECVQDMDHENMFWYRQDPGLGLRLIYFSYDVKMKEKGDIPEGYSVSREKKERFSLILESASTNQTSMYLCASSHLSSGRALVAKNIQYFGAGTRLSVL.

The CDR3 reads CASSTGGGGYTF. For the CDR3, the DNA is TGTGCCAGCAGTACAGGGGGCGGTGGCTACACCTTC. The genes are TRBV28 and TRBJ1-2, with TRBD1 matching 9 bases. CDR3 length: 12 residues. The germline gives CDR1 MDHEN, CDR2 SYDVKM. J was trimmed by 7 bases and V by 5 bases; bases with no gene match: 2.

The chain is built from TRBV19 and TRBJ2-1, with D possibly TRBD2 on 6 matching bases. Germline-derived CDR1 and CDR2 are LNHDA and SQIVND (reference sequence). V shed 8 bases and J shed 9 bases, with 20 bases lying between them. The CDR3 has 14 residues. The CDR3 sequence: CASSFVLAWGEQFF. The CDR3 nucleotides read TGTGCCAGTTCTTTCGTCCTAGCGTGGGGTGAGCAGTTCTTC.

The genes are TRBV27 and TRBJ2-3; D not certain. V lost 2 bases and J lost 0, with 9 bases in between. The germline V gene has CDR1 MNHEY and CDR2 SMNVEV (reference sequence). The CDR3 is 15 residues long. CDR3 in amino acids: CASSLDVRSTDTQYF. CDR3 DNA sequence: TGTGCCAGCAGTTTAGATGTCAGGAGCACAGATACGCAGTATTTT.